These 29 T cell receptor beta chains were all obtained from the same sample, sequenced in a study of T cells in Graves' hyperthyroidism and ophthalmopathy. The investigators amplified TCR beta CDR3 regions from RNA transcripts. Primed by the HTBI set, a first-round RT-PCR was run on the TCR CDR3. In TCRdb, the multiplex PCR reads were re-called with MiXCR into one record per CDR3 protein. The repertoire holds about 460,000 distinct CDR3 sequences, with 22% as singletons. Sequenced sample: blood. Receptors originate from a woman aged 70-85 years with Graves' ophthalmopathy.

The chain joins TRBV24-1 to TRBJ2-7, with D possibly TRBD1 on 6 matching bases. V was trimmed by 0 bases and J by 4 bases, leaving 15 bases between them. Germline CDR1 KGHDR, CDR2 SFDVKD. The CDR3 is made up of 16 amino acids. CDR3 sequence (DNA): TGTGCCACCAGTGATTTGGCCAGGGGCCAAACTTACGAGCAGTACTTC. As protein: CATSDLARGQTYEQYF.

Notes on this clonotype: This could be a read error, since a much larger clone is one nucleotide away. The chain links TRBV6-2 or TRBV6-3 to TRBJ2-3; D is unclear. CDR1 and CDR2 from the germline V gene are MNHEY and SVGEGT. V lost 4 bases and J lost 0, with 8 bases in between. This CDR3 has 14 residues. The CDR3 protein is CASSWESSTDTQYF. The CDR3 coding sequence is TGTGCCAGCAGTTGGGAAAGTAGCACAGATACGCAGTATTTT.

This clonotype was counted only a few times. The chain recombines TRBV27 with TRBJ1-2; possible D gene TRBD1, 6 bases. This CDR3 has 14 residues. Germline V gene sequence: CDR1 MNHEY, CDR2 SMNVEV (reference sequence). V was pared by 4 bases and J by 5 bases, with 14 bases between. In DNA form, the CDR3 reads TGTGCCAGCAGTTCCCTGGGGGCTGGTTATGGCTACACCTTC. Translation: CASSSLGAGYGYTF.

The CDR3: CASSDRTAPNEKLFF. The CDR3 DNA reads as TGTGCCAGCAGTGATCGGACAGCCCCTAATGAAAAACTGTTTTTT. The chain combines TRBV2 with TRBJ1-4; D possibly corresponds to TRBD1 (6 bases). The CDR3 spans 15 residues. Trimming removed 3 bases from V and 3 bases from J, with 11 bases in between. Germline CDR1 reads SNHLY; CDR2 reads FYNNEI.

V and J are TRBV7-8 and TRBJ2-2, with 9 bases fitting TRBD2. Germline CDR1 reads SGHVS; CDR2 reads FQNEAQ. This CDR3 is 17 amino acids long. V lost 3 bases to trimming and J lost 8 bases; unmatched junction nucleotides: 13. CDR3 in DNA: TGTGCCAGCAGCTTGTCGCTCCCGGGACTAGCAGCGGGGGAGCTGTTTTTT. Protein sequence: CASSLSLPGLAAGELFF.

This clonotype was seen repeatedly, ten times or more. V is TRBV6-2 or TRBV6-3 and J is TRBJ1-2, with 7 bases fitting TRBD1. This CDR3 is built from 14 residues. V lost 5 bases and J lost 6; bases outside the gene matches: 9. Germline CDR1 MNHEY, CDR2 SVGEGT. The CDR3, as DNA: TGTGCCAGCAGTCGAGACACAGGGGAACATGGCTACACCTTC. Translation gives CASSRDTGEHGYTF.

V gene TRBV6-2 or TRBV6-3 combines with J gene TRBJ2-7; 10 positions agree with TRBD2. This CDR3 has 14 residues. V shed 6 bases, J shed 9 bases, and the junction held 11 bases outside the gene matches. Germline V gene lookup returns CDR1 MNHEY and CDR2 SVGEGT. The CDR3 reads CASRMRTSGLGQYF. Written as DNA, the CDR3 is TGTGCCAGCAGAATGCGGACTAGCGGTCTTGGGCAGTACTTC.

The chain combines TRBV19 with TRBJ1-1, with TRBD1 identical over 8 bases. V dropped 3 bases and J dropped 3; count of bases not matched to a gene: 6. Germline V gene lookup returns CDR1 LNHDA and CDR2 SQIVND (reference sequence). This CDR3 region has 15 residues. The CDR3 spells CASSMQTTGDTEAFF. The CDR3 DNA reads as TGTGCCAGTAGTATGCAGACGACAGGGGACACTGAAGCTTTCTTT.

This clonotype turned up a few times. This chain links TRBV28 with TRBJ1-1; 7 bases line up with TRBD1. V lost 6 bases to trimming and J lost 6 bases; unmatched junction nucleotides: 7. The CDR3 has 13 amino acids. Per the germline V gene, CDR1 is MDHEN and CDR2 is SYDVKM. For the CDR3, the DNA is TGTGCCAGCAGCTCGACAGGGTTGTCTGAAGCTTTCTTT. It codes for CASSSTGLSEAFF.

This clonotype has only one observation. For the CDR3, the DNA is TGTGCCAGCAGCAATCCTCCGGGACAGGGATCCCACGAGCAGTACTTC. This codes for CASSNPPGQGSHEQYF. J is TRBJ2-7 and V is TRBV6-2 or TRBV6-3; 9 nucleotides line up with TRBD1. The CDR3 runs to 16 residues. The ends lost 6 bases at V and 5 bases at J; junction bases unmatched: 14. Germline V lookup: CDR1 MNHEY, CDR2 SVGEGT.

This chain joins TRBV28 and TRBJ1-1; no reliable D call. The V end was cut by 6 bases, the J end by 7 bases, with 9 bases between. The germline V gene encodes CDR1 MDHEN and CDR2 SYDVKM. This CDR3 is 11 amino acids long. CDR3 in DNA: TGTGCCAGCAGCCAGAACCTTGAAGCTTTCTTT. It codes for CASSQNLEAFF.

The chain carries TRBV3-1 and TRBJ2-3; no definite D call. The CDR3 has 15 amino acids. Trimming stripped 1 base from V and 6 bases from J, with 14 bases between. The V gene's germline CDR1 is LGHDT and CDR2 YNNKEL (reference sequence). The chain's CDR3 is CASSQGGVRVDTQYF. CDR3 nucleotide sequence: TGTGCCAGCAGCCAAGGTGGCGTTCGGGTGGATACGCAGTATTTT.

This sequence joins TRBV20-1 and TRBJ2-3; no reliable D call. Germline V lookup: CDR1 DFQATT, CDR2 SNEGSKA (reference sequence). CDR3 length: 14 residues. Trimming took 3 bases from V and 0 from J, leaving 10 bases between them. In DNA, the CDR3 is TGCAGTGCTAGGGACGGGCCTAGCACAGATACGCAGTATTTT. This codes for CSARDGPSTDTQYF.

At least ten counts were recorded for this clonotype. This CDR3 reads CATSRDDSYEQYF. The CDR3 coding sequence is TGTGCCACCAGCAGAGATGACAGCTACGAGCAGTACTTC. The genes are TRBV15 and TRBJ2-7; D is perhaps TRBD1 (5 bases). This CDR3 has 13 amino acids. The germline gives CDR1 LNHNV, CDR2 YYDKDF (reference sequence). The ends were cut back, 0 bases at V and 3 bases at J, with 6 bases in the middle.

The rearrangement joins TRBV20-1 to TRBJ2-1; 11 nucleotides match TRBD2. This CDR3 has 16 residues. The ends lost 6 bases at V and 0 bases at J; junction bases unmatched: 7. Germline V gene sequence: CDR1 DFQATT, CDR2 SNEGSKA (reference sequence). The CDR3 is CSAEGLAASSYNEQFF. DNA of the CDR3: TGCAGTGCCGAGGGACTAGCGGCTAGCTCCTACAATGAGCAGTTCTTC.

V is TRBV11-3 and J is TRBJ2-1; no firm D call. The CDR3 contains 16 residues. Germline loops: CDR1 SGHNT, CDR2 YENEEA. With 3 bases removed from V and 0 bases from J, the gap between germline ends came to 12 bases. The CDR3 coding sequence is TGTGCCAGCAGCTTTCGGCCAGCCCTCTCCTACAATGAGCAGTTCTTC. Its protein product is CASSFRPALSYNEQFF.

In this sample, this clonotype turned up a few times. CDR3 sequence: CSARDDLARETQYF. The CDR3 DNA reads TGCAGTGCTAGAGATGACCTAGCACGGGAGACCCAGTACTTC. V usage is TRBV20-1 and J usage is TRBJ2-5, with a possible D match to TRBD2 (5 bases). CDR1 and CDR2 (germline): DFQATT, SNEGSKA (reference sequence). The CDR3 totals 14 residues. V lost 0 bases to trimming and J lost 5 bases, with 13 bases between them.

This clonotype was picked up a small number of times. The rearrangement links TRBV20-1 to TRBJ2-3; possibly TRBD1 for D (5 bases). The germline V gene has CDR1 DFQATT and CDR2 SNEGSKA (reference sequence). The CDR3 consists of 14 residues. Trimming took off 4 bases at V and 0 bases at J, with 11 bases between the two ends. The CDR3 reads CSATRQYSTDTQYF. In DNA form, the CDR3 reads TGCAGTGCTACCCGACAGTATAGCACAGATACGCAGTATTTT.

This clonotype has a count of ten or more. The chain has TRBV15 and TRBJ2-5; maybe TRBD1 (5 bases). Per germline, CDR1 LNHNV and CDR2 YYDKDF (reference sequence). CDR3 length: 13 amino acids. V was trimmed by 5 bases and J by 4 bases, leaving 11 bases between them. Here the CDR3 reads CATSRPRGETQYF. The CDR3 region has the DNA TGTGCCACCAGCCGACCTAGGGGAGAGACCCAGTACTTC.

This clonotype was seen ten or more times. V is TRBV7-8 and J is TRBJ2-5, with D uncertain. V shed 1 base and J shed 8 bases, with 8 bases lying between them. This CDR3 is built from 12 residues. Germline V lookup: CDR1 SGHVS, CDR2 FQNEAQ. CDR3 DNA: TGTGCCAGCAGCTTAGACACCTTCACCCAGTACTTC. Protein sequence: CASSLDTFTQYF.

With regard to this clonotype: This may stem from a read error, because a much larger clone lies one nucleotide away. The chain is built from TRBV30 and TRBJ1-6; no clear D gene. The CDR3 runs 13 residues. The V gene's germline CDR1 is GTSNPN and CDR2 SVGIG (reference sequence). The CDR3 region has the DNA TGTGCCTGGAGTGTATTTTGGGATTCACCCCCCCACTTT. Residues: CAWSVFWDSPPHF.

This clonotype was counted between two and nine times. The chain is built from TRBV28 and TRBJ2-3; no reliable D call. The CDR3 runs 15 residues. Germline assignment: CDR1 MDHEN and CDR2 SYDVKM. Trimming took 6 bases from V and 0 from J, leaving 13 bases between them. The CDR3 region is CASRPRPTSTDTQYF. CDR3 bases: TGTGCCAGCAGACCTCGACCCACGAGCACAGATACGCAGTATTTT.

This clonotype was observed a few times. The chain uses TRBV6-2 or TRBV6-3 and TRBJ2-6; 9 nucleotides agree with TRBD1. Germline loops: CDR1 MNHEY, CDR2 SVGEGT. V lost 5 bases and J lost 0; bases outside the gene matches: 8. There are 18 residues in the CDR3. CDR3 nucleotide sequence: TGTGCCAGCAGTCCACCGGGACAGGGAAGCTCTGGGGCCAACGTCCTGACTTTC. Its protein is CASSPPGQGSSGANVLTF.

The V call is TRBV20-1, the J call TRBJ2-7; 11 bases map to TRBD2. Trimming took 3 bases from V and 3 from J; bases not matched to a gene: 4. This CDR3 contains 14 residues. From germline, CDR1 is DFQATT and CDR2 SNEGSKA (reference sequence). CDR3 DNA: TGCAGTGCTAGTGCCGGGACTAGCGGCTACGAGCAGTACTTC. This gives the protein CSASAGTSGYEQYF.

This clonotype was recorded a few times. The chain links TRBV6-1 to TRBJ2-1, with D uncertain. Germline V gene sequence: CDR1 MNHNS, CDR2 SASEGT. The CDR3 runs to 11 residues. V lost 6 bases and J 6 bases, leaving 6 bases between the germline ends. The CDR3 loop is CASRDGNEQFF. The CDR3 DNA reads TGTGCCAGCAGGGACGGCAATGAGCAGTTCTTC.

This clonotype was counted between two and nine times. The V call is TRBV6-1, the J call TRBJ2-1, with 8 bases that match TRBD2. Germline V CDR1 and CDR2: MNHNS, SASEGT. The CDR3 spans 17 residues. Trimming removed 6 bases from V and 7 bases from J; junction bases left unmatched: 17. Written as DNA, the CDR3 is TGTGCCAGCAGCGAGGCCAAATGGACTAGCAGGAAGAATGAGCAGTTCTTC. This gives the protein CASSEAKWTSRKNEQFF.

The gene calls are TRBV10-2 and TRBJ2-3, with D perhaps matching TRBD2 (6 bases). The CDR3 spans 15 residues. Trimming pared 10 bases from V and 0 bases from J, leaving 17 bases between. Germline CDR1 and CDR2: WSHSY and SAAADI. CDR3 protein: CAIRDSSFSTDTQYF. CDR3 bases: TGCGCCATCCGGGACTCATCCTTTAGCACAGATACGCAGTATTTT.

The genes are TRBV29-1 and TRBJ2-1; 8 nucleotides match TRBD2. The CDR3 length is 15 residues. With V trimmed by 7 bases and J by 0 bases, 8 bases remained unmatched. The germline CDR1 and CDR2 sequences are SQVTM and ANQGSEA. The CDR3 loop reads CSAGGSGSSYNEQFF. CDR3 sequence (DNA): TGCAGCGCCGGGGGGAGCGGGAGCTCCTACAATGAGCAGTTCTTC.

CDR3 DNA: TGTGCCAGCAGTTTTTACTCGCAGGGGGGGGCCTACGAGCAGTACTTC. Protein product: CASSFYSQGGAYEQYF. The chain combines TRBV12-3 or TRBV12-4 with TRBJ2-7; either TRBD1 or TRBD2 may fit D (7 bases each). The length of the CDR3 is 16 residues. Trimming removed 3 bases at V and 2 bases at J, with 17 bases between.